A selection of T cell receptor beta chains follows, all from one sample in a study of CD8+ T cells in alopecia areata. This table comes from immunoSEQ multiplex PCR, and its TCRdb copy is limited to in-frame clones, with some not included. The sample consists of about 210,000 clones, just over 65% of them appearing once. The sample consisted of CD4+ T cells sorted from blood, taken at week 44, from a patient treated with tofacitinib. The receptors were gathered from a human donor with alopecia areata. Both conserved end residues are part of each CDR3.

v_gene	j_gene	CDR3aa
TRBV5-1	TRBJ2-6	CASSLGQTQSGANVLTF
TRBV25-1	TRBJ1-2	CATEKKDYGYTF
TRBV7-6	TRBJ2-6	CASSFPRDISGANVLTF
TRBV2	TRBJ2-7	CASSGGTRSGEQYF
TRBV7-2	TRBJ1-1	CASSLGFLNTEAFF
TRBV7-9	TRBJ2-7	CASSLRLAGGPDEQYF
TRBV6-1	TRBJ2-3	CASSDRDRGDTQYF
TRBV29-1	TRBJ2-5	CSVDRTGQETQYF
TRBV29-1	TRBJ1-4	CSVERDRGEKLFF
TRBV5-1	TRBJ1-1	CASSLQGGAVDTEAFF
TRBV11-2	TRBJ2-1	CASSLRYRADGEQFF
TRBV29-1	TRBJ1-1	CSVADRSTEAFF
TRBV4-3	TRBJ2-1	CASSLKKRGGHNEQFF
TRBV23-1	TRBJ2-1	CASNGTGTFRFF
TRBV29-1	TRBJ2-7	CSVGQGGGYEQYF
TRBV29-1	TRBJ1-1	CSVEAGYRGETEAFF
TRBV6-5	TRBJ1-1	CASSYSQGWQGEAFF
TRBV28	TRBJ1-2	CASSPNRDRGQRYTF
TRBV4-1	TRBJ1-4	CASSQEWTEKLFF
TRBV7-2	TRBJ2-7	CASSPRAGEQYF
TRBV29-1	TRBJ2-7	CSVEGNYEQYF
TRBV15	TRBJ1-5	CATSRGGLGENQPQHF
TRBV18	TRBJ1-2	CASSPQGTYGYTF
TRBV27	TRBJ2-6	CASSSFGANVLTF
TRBV25-1	TRBJ2-7	CASRGGSEQYF
TRBV2	TRBJ2-3	CASSESGGTTDTQYF
TRBV6-6	TRBJ2-3	CASSRNTDTQYF
TRBV7-6	TRBJ2-3	CASSFPGADTQYF
TRBV11-2	TRBJ2-3	CASSPGVAGWTDTQYF
TRBV4-3	TRBJ2-1	CASSQGGLYYNEQFF
TRBV6-5	TRBJ2-1	CASQAGRYNEQFF
TRBV7-9	TRBJ1-4	CASSPQQATNEKLFF
TRBV29-1	TRBJ1-1	CSVYLPLWGAGEAFF
TRBV29-1	TRBJ2-3	CSVDVGGDTRYF
TRBV10-3	TRBJ1-1	CAISESSSGVNTEAFF
TRBV29-1	TRBJ1-2	CSVEDPLRGKGYGYTF
TRBV7-2	TRBJ1-2	CASSLGGVGYTF
TRBV30	TRBJ1-6	CAWSVQTTRNSPLHF
TRBV2	TRBJ1-4	CASSTGEGGEKLFF
TRBV6-5	TRBJ2-7	CASILGGTGYEQYF
TRBV29-1	TRBJ2-7	CSVDRGRGGSEEQYF
TRBV10-2	TRBJ1-1	CASSELRDGAEAFF
TRBV29-1	TRBJ2-5	CSASQYDQTQYF
TRBV2	TRBJ2-3	CASSSGGSRTDTQYF
TRBV7-2	TRBJ2-7	CASSLEIQASYEQYF
TRBV5-1	TRBJ2-7	CASRQTGSSYEQYF
TRBV6-5	TRBJ2-1	CASSYSILYEQFF
TRBV6-5	TRBJ1-1	CASNIPGDAEAFF
TRBV27	TRBJ2-7	CASRPRGSYEQYF
TRBV2	TRBJ1-4	CASSERGFNEKLFF
TRBV18	TRBJ2-7	CASSFDRAYEQYF
TRBV2	TRBJ1-2	CASRGTGGARVYGYTF
TRBV15	TRBJ2-6	CATSNRAGANVLTF
TRBV18	TRBJ1-2	CASSPQGQGNYGYTF
TRBV28	TRBJ1-6	CASSLGTGSLHF
TRBV4-3	TRBJ2-1	CASSQEGGFNNEQFF
TRBV27	TRBJ2-6	CASRPGEGPSGANVLTF
TRBV5-1	TRBJ2-5	CASRGTVNQETQYF
TRBV20-1	TRBJ2-7	CSATIVGEQYF
TRBV7-9	TRBJ2-4	CASSGGPNIQYF